The rows below give T cell receptor beta chains drawn from one sample of a study of T cell responses to AZD1222 COVID-19 vaccine. Assay used: immunoSEQ multiplex PCR; TCRdb lists only in-frame clones, some missing. The data show just under 100,000 clones, with roughly 84% seen just once and less than 3.5% held by the top ten. The specimen was peripheral blood, collected on day 0 of AZD1222 vaccination. Every receptor here comes from an adult in good health. CDR3s include the opening cysteine and the closing phenylalanine or tryptophan. The D gene is left open where the match is weak. Size is stated for part of the rows, as once, few or many counts, or as a class when the clone is expanded.

V: TRBV5-1
J: TRBJ1-1
D: TRBD1
size: NA
CDR3: CASSLLTQGAGTEAFF
DNA: TGCGCCAGCAGCTTGCTTACTCAGGGGGCCGGCACTGAAGCTTTCTTT

V: TRBV10-1
J: TRBJ2-4
D: NA
size: NA
CDR3: CASRTRRPKAKNIQYF
DNA: TGCGCCAGCAGGACCCGCAGGCCGAAGGCCAAAAACATTCAGTACTTC

V: TRBV7-2
J: TRBJ1-2
D: TRBD1
size: once
CDR3: CASSLGTGGFYGYTF
DNA: TGTGCCAGCAGCTTAGGGACAGGGGGCTTCTATGGCTACACCTTC

V: TRBV11-3
J: TRBJ2-7
D: NA
size: once
CDR3: CASSLYGQGGSYEQYF
DNA: TGTGCCAGCAGCTTGTATGGGCAGGGAGGCTCCTACGAGCAGTACTTC

V: TRBV7-6
J: TRBJ1-6
D: NA
size: few
CDR3: CASSPAGRPAYNSPLHF
DNA: TGTGCCAGCAGCCCAGCAGGACGCCCGGCCTATAATTCACCCCTCCACTTT

V: TRBV2
J: TRBJ2-4
D: NA
size: NA
CDR3: CASSGTFIAKNIQYF
DNA: TGTGCCAGCAGCGGGACATTCATAGCCAAAAACATTCAGTACTTC

V: TRBV7-8
J: TRBJ1-5
D: NA
size: NA
CDR3: CASSSDTNQPQHF
DNA: TGTGCCAGCAGCTCTGACACTAATCAGCCCCAGCATTTT

V: TRBV5-4
J: TRBJ1-5
D: TRBD1
size: NA
CDR3: CASSGGTGNQPQHF
DNA: TGTGCCAGCAGCGGGGGGACAGGCAATCAGCCCCAGCATTTT

V: TRBV29-1
J: TRBJ1-4
D: TRBD1
size: NA
CDR3: CSARDRVVEKLFF
DNA: TGCAGCGCCCGGGACAGGGTGGTTGAAAAACTGTTTTTT

V: TRBV28
J: TRBJ1-6
D: NA
size: NA
CDR3: CASSSLGGGHAAPLHF
DNA: TGTGCCAGCAGTTCCCTAGGGGGGGGCCACGCGGCGCCCCTCCACTTT

V: TRBV5-6
J: TRBJ2-1
D: TRBD2
size: NA
CDR3: CASSTVAGLSYNEQFF
DNA: TGTGCCAGCAGCACTGTAGCGGGGCTCTCCTACAATGAGCAGTTCTTC

V: TRBV5-1
J: TRBJ1-1
D: NA
size: NA
CDR3: CASSLDVVPVEAFF
DNA: TGCGCCAGCAGCTTGGATGTAGTCCCGGTTGAAGCTTTCTTT

V: TRBV11-3
J: TRBJ2-1
D: NA
size: NA
CDR3: CASSPLPRGEQFF
DNA: TGTGCCAGCAGCCCCCTGCCTCGCGGTGAGCAGTTCTTC

V: TRBV11-3
J: TRBJ1-1
D: TRBD1
size: NA
CDR3: CASSLTGVTEAFF
DNA: TGTGCCAGCAGTTTAACAGGGGTCACTGAAGCTTTCTTT

V: TRBV4-3
J: TRBJ2-6
D: NA
size: NA
CDR3: CASSLLTDSLSGANVLTF
DNA: TGCGCCAGCAGCCTCCTGACAGACTCCTTGTCTGGGGCCAACGTCCTGACTTTC

V: TRBV9
J: TRBJ1-4
D: NA
size: NA
CDR3: CASSPYGNSNEKLFF
DNA: TGTGCCAGCAGCCCTTACGGGAACTCTAATGAAAAACTGTTTTTT

V: TRBV5-1
J: TRBJ1-4
D: TRBD1
size: few
CDR3: CASSLGAGGREKLFF
DNA: TGCGCCAGCAGCTTGGGGGCAGGGGGACGTGAAAAACTGTTTTTT

V: TRBV11-2
J: TRBJ2-1
D: NA
size: few
CDR3: CASSAVMRGYNEQFF
DNA: TGTGCCAGCAGCGCCGTTATGCGGGGTTACAATGAGCAGTTCTTC

V: TRBV3-1/TRBV3-2
J: TRBJ1-1
D: NA
size: NA
CDR3: CASSHLGRGAFF
DNA: TGTGCCAGCAGCCATCTTGGCCGCGGAGCTTTCTTT

V: TRBV4-1
J: TRBJ1-2
D: TRBD1
size: NA
CDR3: CASRPTGGDYGYTF
DNA: TGCGCCAGCAGACCGACAGGGGGGGACTATGGCTACACCTTC

V: TRBV12-5
J: TRBJ1-1
D: NA
size: NA
CDR3: CASGLDLTMNTEAFF
DNA: TGTGCTAGTGGTTTGGACCTCACAATGAACACTGAAGCTTTCTTT

V: TRBV5-1
J: TRBJ2-7
D: TRBD1
size: once
CDR3: CASSTWGTGGPGEQYF
DNA: TGCGCCAGCAGTACCTGGGGGACAGGGGGCCCCGGCGAGCAGTACTTC

V: TRBV19
J: TRBJ2-3
D: NA
size: few
CDR3: CASSRDTDTQYF
DNA: TGTGCCAGTAGTAGGGACACAGATACGCAGTATTTT

V: TRBV18
J: TRBJ1-4
D: NA
size: NA
CDR3: CASSPHEKLFF
DNA: TGTGCCAGCTCACCCCATGAAAAACTGTTTTTT

V: TRBV3-1/TRBV3-2
J: TRBJ2-7
D: NA
size: once
CDR3: CASSQVDRGPYEQYF
DNA: TGTGCCAGCAGCCAGGTCGATAGGGGTCCGTACGAGCAGTACTTC

V: TRBV5-1
J: TRBJ2-2
D: TRBD2
size: NA
CDR3: CASSPSGGNLNTGELFF
DNA: TGCGCCAGCAGCCCTAGCGGGGGGAATTTGAACACCGGGGAGCTGTTTTTT

V: TRBV6-2/TRBV6-3
J: TRBJ1-6
D: NA
size: NA
CDR3: CASSRIYNSPLHF
DNA: TGTGCCAGCAGTCGGATCTATAATTCACCCCTCCACTTT

V: TRBV11-2
J: TRBJ2-4
D: TRBD1
size: NA
CDR3: CASRTTGGEDIQYF
DNA: TGTGCCAGCAGAACGACAGGGGGCGAGGACATTCAGTACTTC

V: TRBV10-3
J: TRBJ2-5
D: NA
size: NA
CDR3: CAISQTGWETQYF
DNA: TGTGCCATCAGTCAAACGGGGTGGGAGACCCAGTACTTC

V: TRBV14
J: TRBJ2-1
D: TRBD2
size: NA
CDR3: CASSRLGAGGTYNEQFF
DNA: TGTGCCAGCAGCCGGCTAGGAGCGGGGGGCACCTACAATGAGCAGTTCTTC

V: TRBV7-2
J: TRBJ2-3
D: TRBD2
size: NA
CDR3: CASSSMGLVADTQYF
DNA: TGTGCCAGCAGCTCGATGGGACTAGTGGCAGATACGCAGTATTTT

V: TRBV2
J: TRBJ2-7
D: TRBD1
size: NA
CDR3: CATGQSDYEQYF
DNA: TGTGCCACGGGACAGTCGGACTACGAGCAGTACTTC

V: TRBV28
J: TRBJ1-2
D: TRBD1
size: once
CDR3: CASSSPTGGGRTGYTF
DNA: TGTGCCAGCAGTTCTCCGACAGGGGGGGGGAGGACTGGCTACACCTTC

V: TRBV6-2/TRBV6-3
J: TRBJ2-3
D: NA
size: once
CDR3: CASSYSGRSYTDTQYF
DNA: TGTGCCAGCAGTTACTCGGGCAGAAGCTACACAGATACGCAGTATTTT

V: TRBV27
J: TRBJ2-7
D: TRBD2
size: NA
CDR3: CASSLSGEGYEQYF
DNA: TGTGCCAGCAGTTTATCGGGGGAGGGGTACGAGCAGTACTTC

V: TRBV12-3/TRBV12-4
J: TRBJ2-2
D: NA
size: NA
CDR3: CASSFGGTGELFF
DNA: TGTGCCAGCAGTTTCGGGGGTACCGGGGAGCTGTTTTTT

V: TRBV29-1
J: TRBJ1-4
D: NA
size: NA
CDR3: CSATGSNEKLFF
DNA: TGCAGCGCGACAGGTAGTAATGAAAAACTGTTTTTT

V: TRBV5-1
J: TRBJ1-4
D: TRBD1
size: NA
CDR3: CASSLVGQGAEKLFF
DNA: TGCGCCAGCAGCTTGGTAGGACAGGGGGCTGAAAAACTGTTTTTT

V: TRBV12-5
J: TRBJ1-2
D: NA
size: NA
CDR3: CASGLEWGGALNYGYTF
DNA: TGTGCTAGTGGTTTGGAATGGGGCGGGGCTCTTAACTATGGCTACACCTTC

V: TRBV6-4
J: TRBJ2-2
D: NA
size: few
CDR3: CASSDSDTGELFF
DNA: TGTGCCAGCAGTGACTCGGACACCGGGGAGCTGTTTTTT

V: TRBV6-2/TRBV6-3
J: TRBJ2-7
D: TRBD2
size: NA
CDR3: CASSYLAGVYEQYF
DNA: TGTGCCAGCAGTTATCTAGCGGGGGTCTACGAGCAGTACTTC

V: TRBV11-2
J: TRBJ2-5
D: TRBD2
size: NA
CDR3: CASSFIAGGPSETQYF
DNA: TGTGCCAGCAGCTTTATAGCGGGGGGGCCGAGCGAGACCCAGTACTTC

V: TRBV5-4
J: TRBJ2-7
D: NA
size: NA
CDR3: CASSTAPGVYEQYF
DNA: TGTGCCAGCAGCACAGCCCCGGGGGTCTACGAGCAGTACTTC

V: TRBV5-1
J: TRBJ2-7
D: NA
size: NA
CDR3: CASSLAGTGRGEQYF
DNA: TGCGCCAGCAGCTTGGCAGGCACAGGGCGGGGGGAGCAGTACTTC